A selection of T cell receptor beta chains follows, all from one sample in a study of early T cells in non-severe SARS-CoV-2 infection. TCRdb reprocessed the 5' RACE reads with MiXCR, giving one entry per CDR3 protein. The sample lists 76,000 or so distinct CDR3 sequences, around 10% occurring once. The sample was whole blood. The receptors were sampled from an adult who was a healthcare worker with PCR-confirmed SARS-CoV-2 infection or an uninfected control (not recorded which). CDR3s include the opening cysteine and the closing phenylalanine or tryptophan.

CDR3 protein: CASSLTGQGDTGELFF
CDR3 length: 16
V gene: TRBV7-6

CDR3 protein: CSVMKRLGTSGNPSGDEQFF
CDR3 length: 20
V gene: TRBV29-1

CDR3 protein: CASSVAPSGGLYEQFF
CDR3 length: 16
V gene: TRBV9

CDR3 protein: CASGATQGRLPYEQYF
CDR3 length: 16
V gene: TRBV12-5

CDR3 protein: CAISGEYNEQFF
CDR3 length: 12
V gene: TRBV10-3

CDR3 protein: CASSLPLAGGADTQYF
CDR3 length: 16
V gene: TRBV5-1

CDR3 protein: CASGETGKAAGNTIYF
CDR3 length: 16
V gene: TRBV19

CDR3 protein: CASSVRGAFQETQYF
CDR3 length: 15
V gene: TRBV9

CDR3 protein: CASSLNTATGELFF
CDR3 length: 14
V gene: TRBV7-9

CDR3 protein: CASSLMGQPYGYTF
CDR3 length: 14
V gene: TRBV7-2

CDR3 protein: CASNMGPNTGELFF
CDR3 length: 14
V gene: TRBV6-1

CDR3 protein: CSASTGTVNSETQYF
CDR3 length: 15
V gene: TRBV20-1

CDR3 protein: CASGGQGAGTEAFF
CDR3 length: 14
V gene: TRBV5-1

CDR3 protein: CSARQAYEQYF
CDR3 length: 11
V gene: TRBV20-1

CDR3 protein: CSARAKPGDTQYF
CDR3 length: 13
V gene: TRBV20-1

CDR3 protein: CSGSPLGLAGGTDTQYF
CDR3 length: 17
V gene: TRBV29-1

CDR3 protein: CASSMTVEQYF
CDR3 length: 11
V gene: TRBV2

CDR3 protein: CASSTPDRVIFGYTF
CDR3 length: 15
V gene: TRBV7-9

CDR3 protein: CASGTSSARELFF
CDR3 length: 13
V gene: TRBV7-6

CDR3 protein: CASSKGGQGRQPQHF
CDR3 length: 15
V gene: TRBV21-1

CDR3 protein: CASSQFQRTGRNTEAFF
CDR3 length: 17
V gene: TRBV3-1

CDR3 protein: CASSPGRGTEAFF
CDR3 length: 13
V gene: TRBV7-3

CDR3 protein: CASSFVASGGNEQFF
CDR3 length: 15
V gene: TRBV5-4

CDR3 protein: CASSPPDGQETQYF
CDR3 length: 14
V gene: TRBV7-9

CDR3 protein: CASSLTGDRGDTQYF
CDR3 length: 15
V gene: TRBV7-3

CDR3 protein: CASSRRSNEKLFF
CDR3 length: 13
V gene: TRBV19

CDR3 protein: CSASNGNQPQHF
CDR3 length: 12
V gene: TRBV20-1

CDR3 protein: CSVVEGGTYEQYF
CDR3 length: 13
V gene: TRBV29-1